The present T cell receptor beta chain was sequenced within a study of OX40 agonist ivuxolimab in advanced cancers. In terms of the full investigation: Ivuxolimab, which targeted the costimulatory receptor OX40 (CD134), was an agonistic, fully human IgG2 monoclonal antibody. Intravenous ivuxolimab was administered to patients every 2 weeks at six dose levels: 0.01, 0.1, 0.3, 1.5, 3 and 10 mg/kg. Of the roughly 54 patients in dose escalation, around 19 had hepatocellular carcinoma, approximately 15 had melanoma, 9 had renal cell carcinoma and 9 had head and neck cancer. In the dose-escalation cohort, 82.7% of patients were male, and the mean age was roughly 60 years, with a range of 23 to 79. Patients were allowed to have had prior anti-PD-1, anti-PD-L1 or anti-CTLA-4 therapy, and approximately 40% of the dose-escalation patients had previously received checkpoint inhibitors. Partial responses occurred in three dose-escalation patients, of whom one had hepatocellular carcinoma and two had cutaneous melanoma. Peripheral TCRbeta sequencing was intended to test whether TCR sequence diversity was altered and clonal T-cell expansion was caused by ivuxolimab. The paper describes the monotherapy dose-escalation part (N = 52 patients) of the phase I trial of ivuxolimab.

On this clone: Its antigen remains undetermined. No base qualities exist here, and no much larger clone lies one base off it.

The germline V gene encodes CDR1 MNHNY and CDR2 SVGAGI (reference sequence). The V and J ends are trimmed by 5 bases and 5 bases, leaving 16 bases between them. Including the terminal cysteine and phenylalanine, the CDR3 comprises 15 residues. Just CDR3 DNA is preserved here, 45 bases in frame from base 1. The trial excluded patients who had a history of autoimmune disease or were on systemic immunosuppression. Peripheral blood for TCR sequencing was collected from all dose cohorts at baseline, on cycle 4 day 1, and on cycle 7 day 1. Samples came from an open-label, multicenter, first-in-human phase I dose-escalation trial of ivuxolimab. Adults with locally advanced or metastatic head and neck squamous cell, hepatocellular, melanoma or renal cell carcinoma were enrolled in the trial. Before TCR sequencing, CD4+ and CD8+ T cells were separately sorted from peripheral blood. For sequencing of the TCRbeta CDR3 region, genomic DNA was extracted from the sorted cells. TCRbeta CDR3 regions were sequenced using the immunoSEQ Assay. TCRdb obtained this table from immuneACCESS and retained in-frame rearrangements with V and J assigned. These tables miss some clones; where compared with another copy, unresolved V genes account for less than half of the shortfall, and the remainder is unexplained. The sample records 95,000 to 150,000 clones, approximately 92% of which are singletons. The ten largest clones represent around 0.57% of the sample.

Overall study results and their limits: At doses from 0.1 to 3.0 mg/kg, clonal expansion was seen in both CD4+ and CD8+ blood T cells between baseline and week 6. After ivuxolimab, expanded clones were on average more numerous among CD8+ T cells than among CD4+ T cells. Low levels of normalized T-cell clonal expansion were also seen in some nonresponding patients. In partial responders in the 0.1-3.0 mg/kg groups, normalized peripheral clonal expansion was found to be among the lowest, especially among CD8+ T cells. The antigen specificity of the peripheral T cells that underwent clonal expansion was not determined.

Here the chain combines TRBV6-6 and TRBJ2-1; the best D guess is TRBD2, with 5 bases matching. This specimen consisted of CD4+ or CD8+ T cells sorted from blood, obtained in a trial of the OX40 agonist ivuxolimab. The clonotype was recovered from an adult with an advanced solid tumor such as melanoma, head and neck, liver or kidney cancer. The encoded CDR3 is CASSRVGPGDNEQFF. The sequence in DNA is TGTGCCAGCAGTCGGGTTGGGCCCGGGGACAATGAGCAGTTCTTC.